Listed below are T cell receptor beta chains from one sample, sequenced in a study of CD4 T cell repertoires in COVID-19. Clones were sequenced by immunoSEQ multiplex PCR, and TCRdb holds only the in-frame ones, with some missing. The sample gives 20,000 or so clones, 80% to 90% of which show up once; roughly 0.58% is in the top ten. The sequencing here drew on central memory CD4+ T cells from blood, taken before the COVID-19 pandemic. The receptor source for this set is a human donor who had COVID-19. CDR3s include the opening cysteine and the closing phenylalanine or tryptophan. Fields, in order: D gene, clone size, V gene, J gene, CDR3 protein, CDR3 DNA. A D gene is named only where the DNA matches it firmly. A clone size is listed for some rows: how often the clone was seen (once, few, many), or a class if it is expanded.

d_gene: .
abundance: .
v_gene: TRBV10-3
j_gene: TRBJ2-2
CDR3aa: CAISVGNQNTGELFF
CDR3nt: TGTGCCATCAGTGTCGGTAACCAAAACACCGGGGAGCTGTTTTTT

d_gene: .
abundance: once
v_gene: TRBV6-6
j_gene: TRBJ1-5
CDR3aa: CASSRDIGQPQHF
CDR3nt: TGTGCCAGCAGTAGGGACATAGGCCAGCCCCAGCATTTT

d_gene: .
abundance: .
v_gene: TRBV25-1
j_gene: TRBJ1-1
CDR3aa: CASRTGGTEAFF
CDR3nt: TGTGCCAGCAGGACAGGAGGTACTGAAGCTTTCTTT

d_gene: .
abundance: .
v_gene: TRBV6-6
j_gene: TRBJ2-5
CDR3aa: CASKGQWETQYF
CDR3nt: TGTGCCAGCAAGGGACAATGGGAGACCCAGTACTTC

d_gene: .
abundance: .
v_gene: TRBV27
j_gene: TRBJ1-2
CDR3aa: CASSPHRQTYGYTF
CDR3nt: TGTGCCAGCAGTCCCCACCGACAGACCTATGGCTACACCTTC

d_gene: .
abundance: .
v_gene: TRBV5-1
j_gene: TRBJ1-3
CDR3aa: CASSLEFGFGNTIYF
CDR3nt: TGCGCCAGCAGCTTGGAATTCGGTTTCGGAAACACCATATATTTT

d_gene: TRBD1
abundance: .
v_gene: TRBV7-2
j_gene: TRBJ1-3
CDR3aa: CASSPGQGNTIYF
CDR3nt: TGTGCCAGCAGCCCGGGACAGGGGAACACCATATATTTT

d_gene: .
abundance: once
v_gene: TRBV2
j_gene: TRBJ1-4
CDR3aa: CASSEGAATNEKLFF
CDR3nt: TGTGCCAGCAGTGAAGGGGCAGCAACTAATGAAAAACTGTTTTTT

d_gene: .
abundance: few
v_gene: TRBV6-6
j_gene: TRBJ1-1
CDR3aa: CAAVPGLNTEAFF
CDR3nt: TGTGCCGCAGTCCCGGGTTTGAACACTGAAGCTTTCTTT

d_gene: .
abundance: .
v_gene: TRBV28
j_gene: TRBJ2-7
CDR3aa: CASSLSGVPYEQYF
CDR3nt: TGTGCCAGCAGTCTTTCAGGGGTGCCCTACGAGCAGTACTTC

d_gene: .
abundance: .
v_gene: TRBV19
j_gene: TRBJ1-1
CDR3aa: CASSIGGMSQAFF
CDR3nt: TGTGCCAGTAGTATAGGAGGAATGAGTCAAGCTTTCTTT

d_gene: .
abundance: .
v_gene: TRBV7-8
j_gene: TRBJ1-2
CDR3aa: CASSPNPPTDFYGYTF
CDR3nt: TGTGCCAGCAGCCCTAACCCCCCGACAGACTTCTATGGCTACACCTTC

d_gene: TRBD1
abundance: .
v_gene: TRBV6-5
j_gene: TRBJ1-2
CDR3aa: CASSYSTGEDGYTF
CDR3nt: TGTGCCAGCAGTTACTCGACAGGGGAAGATGGCTACACCTTC

d_gene: .
abundance: .
v_gene: TRBV19
j_gene: TRBJ1-2
CDR3aa: CASSPGQSYGYTF
CDR3nt: TGTGCCAGTAGTCCAGGACAGTCATATGGCTACACCTTC

d_gene: .
abundance: .
v_gene: TRBV12-5
j_gene: TRBJ1-5
CDR3aa: CASGPGGGQPQHF
CDR3nt: TGTGCTAGTGGGCCGGGGGGAGGTCAGCCCCAGCATTTT

d_gene: .
abundance: .
v_gene: TRBV7-9
j_gene: TRBJ1-6
CDR3aa: CASSFGGNSPLHF
CDR3nt: TGTGCCAGCAGCTTCGGCGGGAATTCACCCCTCCACTTT

d_gene: .
abundance: .
v_gene: TRBV29-1
j_gene: TRBJ2-1
CDR3aa: CSVGTYIYNEQFF
CDR3nt: TGCAGCGTAGGGACTTACATCTACAATGAGCAGTTCTTC

d_gene: .
abundance: .
v_gene: TRBV5-6
j_gene: TRBJ2-7
CDR3aa: CASSLPNYEQYF
CDR3nt: TGTGCCAGCAGCTTGCCCAACTACGAGCAGTACTTC

d_gene: .
abundance: .
v_gene: TRBV9
j_gene: TRBJ1-2
CDR3aa: CASSVGGPNYGYTF
CDR3nt: TGTGCCAGCAGCGTAGGGGGGCCAAACTATGGCTACACCTTC

d_gene: TRBD1
abundance: .
v_gene: TRBV25-1
j_gene: TRBJ1-2
CDR3aa: CASSDYRGVYYGYTF
CDR3nt: TGTGCCAGCAGTGACTACAGGGGTGTTTACTATGGCTACACCTTC

d_gene: TRBD1
abundance: once
v_gene: TRBV4-1
j_gene: TRBJ1-2
CDR3aa: CASSQDRDRRAGAEGYTF
CDR3nt: TGCGCCAGCAGCCAGGACCGGGACAGAAGGGCCGGGGCGGAAGGCTACACCTTC

d_gene: TRBD2
abundance: few
v_gene: TRBV4-1
j_gene: TRBJ2-1
CDR3aa: CASSRLAGGQSSYNEQFF
CDR3nt: TGCGCCAGCAGCCGCCTAGCGGGGGGGCAGAGCTCCTACAATGAGCAGTTCTTC

d_gene: .
abundance: .
v_gene: TRBV11-2
j_gene: TRBJ2-1
CDR3aa: CASSLPGSSNEQFF
CDR3nt: TGTGCCAGCAGCTTACCAGGTTCGTCCAATGAGCAGTTCTTC

d_gene: .
abundance: .
v_gene: TRBV5-6
j_gene: TRBJ1-5
CDR3aa: CASSLGLGIQPQHF
CDR3nt: TGTGCCAGCAGCTTAGGACTGGGGATTCAGCCCCAGCATTTT

d_gene: TRBD2
abundance: few
v_gene: TRBV6-6
j_gene: TRBJ2-7
CDR3aa: CASTLTGQAGGYEQYF
CDR3nt: TGTGCCAGCACCCTTACGGGCCAGGCGGGGGGCTACGAGCAGTACTTC

d_gene: .
abundance: .
v_gene: TRBV7-2
j_gene: TRBJ2-1
CDR3aa: CASSEGGRNNEQFF
CDR3nt: TGTGCCAGCAGCGAGGGAGGACGGAACAATGAGCAGTTCTTC

d_gene: .
abundance: .
v_gene: TRBV6-5
j_gene: TRBJ1-2
CDR3aa: CASSPSYRDYGYTF
CDR3nt: TGTGCCAGCAGTCCCTCCTACAGGGACTATGGCTACACCTTC

d_gene: TRBD1
abundance: .
v_gene: TRBV4-2
j_gene: TRBJ2-1
CDR3aa: CASSQELGQYNEQFF
CDR3nt: TGTGCCAGCAGCCAAGAATTGGGACAGTACAATGAGCAGTTCTTC

d_gene: TRBD1
abundance: .
v_gene: TRBV9
j_gene: TRBJ1-1
CDR3aa: CASSPRDSYTEAFF
CDR3nt: TGTGCCAGCAGCCCACGGGACAGTTACACTGAAGCTTTCTTT

d_gene: .
abundance: .
v_gene: TRBV29-1
j_gene: TRBJ2-1
CDR3aa: CSVDKRLAGEQFF
CDR3nt: TGCAGCGTTGATAAGCGCCTGGCGGGGGAGCAGTTCTTC

d_gene: TRBD1
abundance: once
v_gene: TRBV5-1
j_gene: TRBJ1-6
CDR3aa: CASSLEGQVNSPLHF
CDR3nt: TGCGCCAGCAGCTTGGAGGGACAGGTAAATTCACCCCTCCACTTT

d_gene: .
abundance: .
v_gene: TRBV11-2
j_gene: TRBJ2-7
CDR3aa: CASSLGGETASYEQYF
CDR3nt: TGTGCCAGCAGCTTAGGCGGCGAAACGGCCTCCTACGAGCAGTACTTC

d_gene: TRBD1
abundance: .
v_gene: TRBV5-4
j_gene: TRBJ2-7
CDR3aa: CASSSGQVMTLSEQYF
CDR3nt: TGTGCCAGCAGCTCGGGACAGGTGATGACCTTAAGCGAGCAGTACTTC

d_gene: .
abundance: .
v_gene: TRBV19
j_gene: TRBJ1-1
CDR3aa: CASSGASRAFF
CDR3nt: TGTGCCAGTTCAGGGGCGTCTAGGGCTTTCTTT

d_gene: TRBD2
abundance: .
v_gene: TRBV11-3
j_gene: TRBJ2-1
CDR3aa: CASSPPAGTSGYNEQFF
CDR3nt: TGTGCCAGCAGCCCACCCGCGGGGACTAGCGGCTACAATGAGCAGTTCTTC

d_gene: TRBD2
abundance: .
v_gene: TRBV19
j_gene: TRBJ2-6
CDR3aa: CASSLLAPSSGANVLTF
CDR3nt: TGTGCCAGTAGTTTACTAGCGCCGAGCTCTGGGGCCAACGTCCTGACTTTC

d_gene: .
abundance: .
v_gene: TRBV7-6
j_gene: TRBJ2-7
CDR3aa: CASSRGQGEQYF
CDR3nt: TGTGCCAGCAGCCGAGGCCAGGGGGAGCAGTACTTC

d_gene: TRBD1
abundance: .
v_gene: TRBV5-4
j_gene: TRBJ1-5
CDR3aa: CASTYNPQGDNQPQHF
CDR3nt: TGTGCCAGCACCTACAACCCACAGGGGGACAATCAGCCCCAGCATTTT

d_gene: .
abundance: .
v_gene: TRBV10-3
j_gene: TRBJ2-3
CDR3aa: CAISGAGQGPDTQYF
CDR3nt: TGTGCCATCAGTGGGGCAGGCCAGGGGCCAGATACGCAGTATTTT

d_gene: TRBD2
abundance: .
v_gene: TRBV5-1
j_gene: TRBJ2-3
CDR3aa: CASCLAGGVDTQYF
CDR3nt: TGCGCCAGCTGCTTAGCGGGGGGTGTGGATACGCAGTATTTT

d_gene: TRBD1
abundance: .
v_gene: TRBV10-3
j_gene: TRBJ2-7
CDR3aa: CAIAGTGNSYEQYF
CDR3nt: TGTGCCATAGCCGGGACAGGGAACTCCTACGAGCAGTACTTC